This passage covers 7 T cell receptor beta chains from one sample sequenced in a study of cytomegalovirus exposure and HLA in healthy donors. The PCR ran on 60 Vbeta and 13 Jbeta primers. Method: immunoSEQ multiplex PCR; TCRdb's copy keeps in-frame clones and lacks some. The sample contains roughly 150,000 clones, roughly 83% of which appear only once. The specimen sequenced was PBMCs. The receptors here all came from a boy between 2 and 10 years old in good health and CMV-seronegative.

The chain carries TRBV5-4 and TRBJ2-7, with 11 bases fitting TRBD2. V trimming: 1 base; J trimming: 7 bases; junction bases outside the gene matches: 4. The CDR3 sequence is 14 residues long. In germline, CDR1 is SGHNT, CDR2 YYREEE (reference sequence). CDR3 coding DNA: TGTGCCAGCAGCTTGTCGGGGACTAGCGGTGAGCAGTACTTC. Amino acid sequence: CASSLSGTSGEQYF.

The chain is built from TRBV5-6 and TRBJ2-5; 10 nucleotides align to TRBD2. Germline CDR1 SGHDT, CDR2 YYEEEE. J gave up 5 bases and V 0 bases, and 7 bases lay outside the gene matches. The CDR3 runs 16 residues. The CDR3 region has the DNA TGTGCCAGCAGCTTGGGGCCCGGGACTAGCGTGGAGACCCAGTACTTC. It encodes CASSLGPGTSVETQYF.

The chain employs TRBV11-2 and TRBJ2-7; a weak D match, TRBD2 (6 bases). The V gene lost 5 bases and the J gene lost 6 bases, with 17 bases spanning the gap. CDR3 length: 14 amino acids. Germline CDR1 is SGHAT and CDR2 is FQNNGV. The DNA of the CDR3 is TGTGCCAGCAGCATAGGCTTTGGGAGGTTCGAGCAGTACTTC. Its protein is CASSIGFGRFEQYF.

The CDR3 sequence is CASSRQAPGTDTQYF. In DNA, the CDR3 is TGTGCCAGCAGTCGACAGGCGCCCGGCACAGATACGCAGTATTTT. This chain connects TRBV6-5 to TRBJ2-3; maybe TRBD1 (6 bases). V lost 5 bases and J lost 1, with 13 bases in between. The CDR3 loop spans 15 amino acids. Germline V gives CDR1 MNHEY, CDR2 SVGAGI.

The chain uses TRBV29-1 and TRBJ2-1, with D possibly TRBD2 on 6 matching bases. Trimming stripped 5 bases from V and 7 bases from J, with 18 bases between. CDR3 length equals 14 residues. Germline V gives CDR1 SQVTM, CDR2 ANQGSEA. The CDR3 DNA reads TGCAGCGTTTCTAAAAGACTGGGGGGAAATGAGCAGTTCTTC. Residues: CSVSKRLGGNEQFF.

Here the CDR3 DNA reads TGTGCCAGCAGTTACTTAGCGCGGGAGGGGTCCTACGAGCAGTACTTC. This gives the protein CASSYLAREGSYEQYF. The rearrangement links TRBV6-5 to TRBJ2-7, with 9 bases matching TRBD2. Germline CDR1 reads MNHEY; CDR2 reads SVGAGI. This CDR3 has 16 residues. V was pared by 1 base and J by 1 base, with 5 bases of the junction left unmatched.

V and J are TRBV5-6 and TRBJ2-6, with a weak D call TRBD1 (5 bases). Germline CDR1 reads SGHDT; CDR2 reads YYEEEE. The CDR3 spans 15 residues. Trimming took off 0 bases at V and 2 bases at J, with 6 bases between the two ends. The DNA for the CDR3 is TGTGCCAGCAGCTTGGGGGGCCCTGGGGCCAACGTCCTGACTTTC. Protein product: CASSLGGPGANVLTF.